The sequence of this T cell receptor (beta chain) was determined in a study of shared clonotypes between healthy human individuals. Of note for this clone: Its antigen is as yet unknown.

All donors qualified as healthy HIV-negative adults and had experienced no recent acute infections or vaccinations. A CD45RA+ naive subset and a CD45RA-negative memory subset were split from CD4+ cells. The method was immunoSEQ multiplex PCR; TCRdb's version includes in-frame clones alone and lacks a portion of them. The sample carries around 2.1 million clones, nearly 97% recorded once. Study conclusions and caveats: Rarefaction exposed incomplete sorted-subset sequencing despite large depth. It was observed that roughly 5.5% of naive CD4 clonotypes were shared across a handful of donors.

CDR1 and CDR2 from the germline V gene are LNHDA and SQIVND (reference sequence). This CDR3 is built from 14 residues. With 7 bases removed from V and 2 bases from J, the gap between germline ends came to 11 bases. Sequencing used naive CD4+ T cells sorted from blood. Specified subset: CD45RA+ positively selected. J is TRBJ2-2 and V is TRBV19; weak D call: TRBD2 (5 bases). The sequence derives from a man aged 18 to 29 in good health. This chain's CDR3 is CASKRQPNTGELFF. The CDR3 DNA reads TGTGCCAGTAAGCGGCAGCCAAACACCGGGGAGCTGTTTTTT. Full variable domain (outside the CDR3, taken from reference TRBV19 and TRBJ2-2): DGGITQSPKYLFRKEGQNVTLSCEQNLNHDAMYWYRQDPGQGLRLIYYSQIVNDFQKGDIAEGYSVSREKKESFPLTVTSAQKNPTAFYLCASKRQPNTGELFFGEGSRLTVL.